This T cell receptor beta chain was identified in a study of cytomegalovirus exposure and HLA in healthy donors. The CDR3 loop spans 18 amino acids. From germline, CDR1 is KGHSY and CDR2 FQNENV. After removal of 0 bases from V and 4 bases from J, the junction contained 13 bases not matched to a gene. Study conclusions and caveats: Reportedly, cytomegalovirus status was diagnosed with high sensitivity and specificity. One variant, a missense change in DCLRE1C, was linked in a later analysis to TCR beta V- and J-gene trimming. The HLA-A and HLA-B alleles of most subjects were reportedly predicted accurately from TCR beta sequences.

Note on this clone: Its antigen is still unknown.

The PCR was carried out with 60 Vbeta primers and 13 Jbeta primers. TCRdb keeps only in-frame clones here, not all; method: immunoSEQ multiplex PCR. The sample shows about 90,000 clones, over 60% of them seen only once. The origin of this receptor is a woman aged 40 to 49 in good health and CMV-seropositive. Sequenced material: PBMCs. The chain combines TRBV16 with TRBJ1-2; 8 bases align to TRBD1. In DNA, the CDR3 is TGTGCCAGCAGCCAATCTTTAGGGACAGGTGTCAAAATCTATGGCTACACCTTC. Residues: CASSQSLGTGVKIYGYTF.